Measured by frequency, the clone carrying this TCR beta chain is medium-sized. The record originates from a study of T cell clusters in autoimmune cytopenias. TRB amplification used approximately 250 ng of peripheral blood genomic DNA. Multiplex touch-down PCR amplified TRB using TRB-A and TRB-B pools in one tube. Following a re-call of the multiplex PCR reads, TCRdb has one entry per CDR3 protein and lacks DNA. This sample contains 5,000 to 6,500 distinct CDR3 sequences. This same sample was also part of a study on T cell repertoires in aging, cancer and after chemotherapy. That report notes: Immunological memory after chemotherapy cannot be judged from the repertoire data.

Sequenced input: peripheral blood. This TCR was sampled from a human donor in good health.

The CDR3 protein is CASSWDANEQFF. The rearrangement links TRBV10-3 to TRBJ2-1; TCRdb selects TRBD1, and the lack of DNA leaves this call unchecked. CDR3 size: 12 residues. Germline assignment: CDR1 ENHRY and CDR2 SYGVKD.